Each of the 5 T cell receptor beta chains below was sequenced from the same sample in a study of metastatic and nonmetastatic thyroid tumors. TCRdb reanalyzed the PCR reads with MiXCR. The sample yields tens of thousands of clones, more than 15% seen once. No patient had received any treatment before thyroid surgery. The sequenced sample was blood. The receptors were sampled from a female donor with papillary thyroid cancer or a benign thyroid nodule (not recorded which). Some clones in this sample may be carry-over from other donors' samples.

J is TRBJ2-7 and V is TRBV11-2; tentative D call: TRBD2 (5 bases). V dropped 5 bases and J dropped 3 bases, with 14 bases sitting between them. The CDR3 runs 14 residues. Per the germline V gene, CDR1 is SGHAT and CDR2 is FQNNGV. CDR3 in amino acids: CASSTPLRGYEQYF. The DNA of the CDR3 is TGTGCCAGCAGCACACCCCTCCGGGGCTACGAGCAGTACTTC. Looking up the rest from reference TRBV11-2 and TRBJ2-7 gives the full variable domain: EAGVAQSPRYKIIEKRQSVAFWCNPISGHATLYWYQQILGQGPKLLIQFQNNGVVDDSQLPKDRFSAERLKGVDSTLKIQPAKLEDSAVYLCASSTPLRGYEQYFGPGTRLTVT.

Details on this clone: Being one base from a much bigger clone, this may be a read error. The V gene is TRBV18, the J gene TRBJ1-1; D is unclear. CDR1 and CDR2 from the germline V gene are KGHSH and LQKENI. This CDR3 contains 14 residues. In DNA, the CDR3 is TGTGTCAGCTCACCGTCAAGGATGAACACTGAAGCTTTCTTT. Translation gives CVSSPSRMNTEAFF.

This chain links TRBV3-1 with TRBJ2-7, with TRBD1 identical over 7 bases. The CDR3 contains 14 residues. Germline V gene lookup returns CDR1 LGHDT and CDR2 YNNKEL (reference sequence). With 4 bases clipped from V and 0 bases from J, the junction kept 3 bases outside the gene matches. This chain's CDR3 is CASSLNRGSYEQYF. As DNA, the CDR3 is TGTGCCAGCAGCCTGAACAGGGGCTCCTACGAGCAGTACTTC.

The genes are TRBV20-1 and TRBJ2-3; tentatively, D is TRBD1 or TRBD2 (5 bases each). V was shortened by 6 bases and J by 4 bases, with 17 bases between the two germline ends. The CDR3 has 14 amino acids. CDR1 is DFQATT and CDR2 is SNEGSKA in the germline V gene (reference sequence). The chain's CDR3 is CSATAATAADTQYF. The CDR3, as DNA: TGCAGTGCCACAGCCGCGACAGCGGCAGATACGCAGTATTTT.

This clone was detected many times. The V and J genes are TRBV6-5 and TRBJ2-3; 7 bases are a match to TRBD2. The CDR3 contains 18 residues. The V gene end was trimmed by 7 bases and the J gene end by 5 bases; junction bases not matched to a gene: 21. Germline V CDR1 and CDR2: MNHEY, SVGAGI. CDR3 bases: TGTGCCAGCAAACGAGGACCCTCTGAAACTAGCGATGGAGATACGCAGTATTTT. Protein product: CASKRGPSETSDGDTQYF.